This passage covers 21 T cell receptor beta chains from one sample sequenced in a study of response to subunit inactivated influenza vaccine. TCRdb passed the RT-PCR reads through MiXCR, listing each CDR3 protein once. The profile shows about half a million distinct CDR3 sequences, 11% of them singletons. The specimen comprised PBMCs from blood, sampled 35 to 45 days after vaccination. The receptor set was obtained from a man aged 50-59 years who received an inactivated influenza vaccine.

This clonotype was found many times. This chain uses TRBV4-3 with TRBJ2-7; 8 positions match TRBD1. There are 13 residues in the CDR3. V lost 5 bases, J lost 7 bases, and 7 bases stayed unmatched. CDR1 and CDR2 (germline): LGHNA, YSLEER. CDR3 nucleotides: TGCGCCAGCAGCGAGTGGACAGGGTGGGAGCAGTACTTC. It translates to CASSEWTGWEQYF.

This clonotype was recorded a few times. The rearrangement links TRBV10-3 to TRBJ1-1, with a tentative D call TRBD1 (6 bases). Germline V gene data show CDR1 as ENHRY and CDR2 as SYGVKD. The length of the CDR3 is 12 residues. Trimming took off 6 bases at V and 4 bases at J, with 9 bases between the two ends. CDR3: CAIRQGSTEAFF. CDR3 nucleotides: TGTGCCATCAGACAGGGAAGCACTGAAGCTTTCTTT.

Only a few counts were recorded for this clonotype. V is TRBV12-3 or TRBV12-4 and J is TRBJ2-1; possible D gene TRBD2, 6 bases. This CDR3 region has 13 residues. Trimming cost V 8 bases and J 8 bases, with 16 bases left between them. The CDR3 coding sequence is TGTGCCAGCCGGGACTTCGGAAAGTATGAGCAGTTCTTC. This gives the protein CASRDFGKYEQFF.

This clonotype was observed at least ten times. The rearrangement joins TRBV7-2 to TRBJ2-1; 9 nucleotides line up with TRBD2. Germline V gene sequence: CDR1 SGHTA, CDR2 FQGNSA. V lost 2 bases and J lost 2; bases outside the gene matches: 25. The CDR3 covers 23 residues. CDR3 in amino acids: CASSLRTGFGGRDIRTTYNEQFF. In nucleotides, the CDR3 is TGTGCCAGCAGCTTACGGACCGGGTTCGGCGGGAGGGATATCCGAACAACCTACAATGAGCAGTTCTTC.

This clonotype was observed at least ten times. The gene calls are TRBV6-5 and TRBJ1-2; 8 nucleotides match TRBD1. CDR1 and CDR2 from the germline V gene are MNHEY and SVGAGI. This CDR3 is 15 amino acids long. V shed 1 base and J 3 bases; nucleotides not matched to a gene: 4. CDR3 coding DNA: TGTGCCAGCAGTTACTTCAGGGGGCGCGACTATGGCTACACCTTC. Protein sequence: CASSYFRGRDYGYTF.

This clonotype was found many times. The chain uses TRBV29-1 and TRBJ2-7; TRBD1 matches at 9 bases. The CDR3 is 14 amino acids. Germline trimming cut 8 bases from V and 2 bases from J; bases unmatched to any gene: 10. The germline V gene has CDR1 SQVTM and CDR2 ANQGSEA. CDR3 protein: CSIMGQGNPYEQYF. The CDR3 DNA reads TGCAGCATTATGGGACAGGGCAATCCCTACGAGCAGTACTTC.

The V and J genes are TRBV7-9 and TRBJ2-2, with 7 bases aligning to TRBD1. V lost 2 bases and J lost 0; bases outside the gene matches: 6. CDR3 length equals 17 residues. Germline assignment: CDR1 SEHNR and CDR2 FQNEAQ (reference sequence). CDR3 residues: CASSLFQGDANTGELFF. The CDR3 DNA sequence: TGTGCCAGCAGCTTATTCCAGGGGGACGCGAACACCGGGGAGCTGTTTTTT.

This clonotype has at least ten counts. The genes are TRBV7-2 and TRBJ2-3; D is ambiguous. Deletions cut 2 bases from V and 2 bases from J, with 11 bases between. Germline V gene data show CDR1 as SGHTA and CDR2 as FQGNSA. The CDR3 extends over 15 amino acids. CDR3 protein: CASSLLGANTDTQYF. The CDR3 coding sequence is TGTGCCAGCAGCTTACTAGGAGCCAACACAGATACGCAGTATTTT.

V usage is TRBV4-3 and J usage is TRBJ1-6; D is unresolved. Germline CDR1 and CDR2: LGHNA and YSLEER. This CDR3 spans 15 amino acids. Trimming took off 0 bases at V and 10 bases at J, with 13 bases between the two ends. CDR3 coding DNA: TGCGCCAGCAGCCAAGAAGGGCGGAGGAGATCACCCCTCCACTTT. This translates into CASSQEGRRRSPLHF.

This rearrangement joins TRBV20-1 to TRBJ1-1, with D perhaps matching TRBD1 (6 bases). Trimming took 1 base from V and 3 from J, leaving 18 bases between them. The CDR3 spans 16 residues. Germline CDR1 and CDR2: DFQATT and SNEGSKA (reference sequence). The CDR3 loop reads CSARGLQGAPDTEAFF. CDR3 coding DNA: TGCAGTGCTAGAGGTTTACAGGGCGCCCCCGACACTGAAGCTTTCTTT.

This clonotype has only a few counts. V gene TRBV20-1 combines with J gene TRBJ2-1, with D possibly being TRBD1 (6 bases). Germline V CDR1 and CDR2: DFQATT, SNEGSKA (reference sequence). The V and J ends lost 6 bases and 3 bases respectively, with 15 bases between them. The CDR3 is made up of 14 amino acids. CDR3: CSAARGNGYNEQFF. In DNA, the CDR3 is TGCAGTGCAGCTAGGGGGAACGGCTACAATGAGCAGTTCTTC.

The chain uses TRBV6-1 and TRBJ1-6; D gene uncertain. Germline V gene sequence: CDR1 MNHNS, CDR2 SASEGT. V was pared by 8 bases and J by 5 bases, with 13 bases between. The CDR3 has 14 amino acids. CDR3 in amino acids: CASGSSGNNSPLHF. Written as DNA, the CDR3 is TGTGCCAGCGGATCCAGTGGGAATAATTCACCCCTCCACTTT.

This clonotype was detected many times. CDR3 coding DNA: TGTGCCAGCAGCACTAGGACTAGCGGGAGTTGGGAGACCCAGTACTTC. Translated: CASSTRTSGSWETQYF. The V gene is TRBV3-1, the J gene TRBJ2-5, with 13 bases that match TRBD2. The V segment lost 5 bases and the J segment 5 bases; nucleotides outside the gene matches: 8. CDR1 and CDR2 (germline): LGHDT, YNNKEL (reference sequence). CDR3 length: 16 residues.

The chain links TRBV27 to TRBJ2-7, with D possibly being TRBD2 (5 bases). The germline V and J ends were trimmed by 4 bases and 5 bases, with 15 bases remaining between them. This CDR3 contains 14 residues. The germline V gene encodes CDR1 MNHEY and CDR2 SMNVEV (reference sequence). The CDR3 here is CASSSGGGLDEQYF. The CDR3 nucleotides are TGTGCCAGCAGTTCGGGCGGAGGCTTGGACGAGCAGTACTTC.

This clonotype occurred many times. This chain uses TRBV29-1 with TRBJ2-2; D may correspond to TRBD1 or TRBD2 (5 bases each). Germline-derived CDR1 and CDR2 are SQVTM and ANQGSEA. The V and J ends lost 4 bases and 2 bases respectively, with 11 bases between them. CDR3 length equals 14 residues. CDR3: CSVGGRLNTGELFF. In nucleotides, the CDR3 is TGCAGCGTTGGGGGCAGACTAAACACCGGGGAGCTGTTTTTT.

This clonotype occurred many times. The CDR3 region is CASSSGLAGGMDTQYF. In nucleotides, the CDR3 is TGTGCCAGCAGTTCTGGGCTAGCGGGGGGCATGGATACGCAGTATTTT. The chain links TRBV12-3 or TRBV12-4 to TRBJ2-3; 11 bases map to TRBD2. There are 16 residues in the CDR3. The V and J ends lost 4 bases and 6 bases, in that order; junction bases with no gene match: 9.

This clonotype was seen only a few times. The V call is TRBV20-1, the J call TRBJ1-5; D possibly corresponds to TRBD1 (5 bases). Trimming took 2 bases from V and 0 from J, leaving 14 bases between them. The CDR3 consists of 16 residues. The V gene's germline CDR1 is DFQATT and CDR2 SNEGSKA (reference sequence). CDR3 coding DNA: TGCAGTGCTAGACCACCGACAGCAGATAGCAATCAGCCCCAGCATTTT. It translates to CSARPPTADSNQPQHF.

The table lists this clonotype with a few counts. The chain recombines TRBV24-1 with TRBJ2-2, with 10 nucleotides matching TRBD1. The CDR3 totals 20 residues. V shed 2 bases and J 5 bases; nucleotides not matched to a gene: 16. Germline V gives CDR1 KGHDR, CDR2 SFDVKD. The chain's CDR3 is CATSDSESRDRGRWTGELFF. CDR3 sequence (DNA): TGTGCCACCAGTGATTCCGAGAGCAGGGACAGGGGTCGTTGGACCGGGGAGCTGTTTTTT.

CDR3 sequence (DNA): TGTGCCAGCAGCCCGAGGGCAACTAATGAAAAACTGTTTTTT. Protein: CASSPRATNEKLFF. The chain is built from TRBV7-2 and TRBJ1-4; D gene uncertain. CDR3 length: 14 amino acids. The germline V gene has CDR1 SGHTA and CDR2 FQGNSA. Trimming removed 5 bases at V and 0 bases at J, with 7 bases between.

This rearrangement joins TRBV15 to TRBJ1-6, with D maybe TRBD1 (5 bases). CDR3 length: 15 residues. Germline CDR1 LNHNV, CDR2 YYDKDF (reference sequence). The V end was cut by 1 base, the J end by 5 bases, with 9 bases between. CDR3 residues: CATSRGGGDNSPLHF. CDR3 coding DNA: TGTGCCACCAGCAGAGGGGGGGGTGATAATTCACCCCTCCACTTT.

The chain carries TRBV11-3 and TRBJ2-1, with TRBD2 identical over 7 bases. CDR1 is SGHNT, CDR2 YENEEA, per germline. V dropped 5 bases and J dropped 7; count of bases not matched to a gene: 8. The CDR3 totals 14 residues. CDR3 sequence (DNA): TGTGCCAGCAGCCGATTGGGGAGGGTGAATGAGCAGTTCTTC. It yields the protein CASSRLGRVNEQFF.